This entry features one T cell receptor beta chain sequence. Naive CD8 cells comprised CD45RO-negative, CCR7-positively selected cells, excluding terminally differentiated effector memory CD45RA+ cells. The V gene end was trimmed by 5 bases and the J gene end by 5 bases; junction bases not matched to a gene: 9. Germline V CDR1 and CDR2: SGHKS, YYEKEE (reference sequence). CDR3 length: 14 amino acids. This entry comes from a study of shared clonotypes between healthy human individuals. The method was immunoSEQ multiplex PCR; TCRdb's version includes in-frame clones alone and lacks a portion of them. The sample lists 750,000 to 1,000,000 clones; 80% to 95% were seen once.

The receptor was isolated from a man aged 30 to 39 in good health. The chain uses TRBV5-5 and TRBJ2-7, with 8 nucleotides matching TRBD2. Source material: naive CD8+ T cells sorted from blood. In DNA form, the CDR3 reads TGTGCCAGCAGTTATAAGCGGGGGCGGGACGAGCAGTACTTC. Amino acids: CASSYKRGRDEQYF.